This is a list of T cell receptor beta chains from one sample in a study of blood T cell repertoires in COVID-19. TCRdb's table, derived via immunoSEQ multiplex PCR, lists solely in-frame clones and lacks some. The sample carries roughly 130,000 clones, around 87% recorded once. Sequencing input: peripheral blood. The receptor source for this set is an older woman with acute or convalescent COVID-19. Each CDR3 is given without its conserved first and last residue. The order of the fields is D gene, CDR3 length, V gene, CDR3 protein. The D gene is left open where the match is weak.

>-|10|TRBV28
ASSFNRYGYT
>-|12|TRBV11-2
ASSLAELTDTQY
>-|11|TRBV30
AWGTGPNQPQH
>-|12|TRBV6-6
ASKKGGVGTEAF
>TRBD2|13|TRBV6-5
ASSYGGGRYNEQF
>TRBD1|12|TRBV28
ASSRTGGSETQY
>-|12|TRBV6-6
ASTQTSSGNTIY
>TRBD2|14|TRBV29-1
SVEGPTSGRAFEQF
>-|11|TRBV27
ASSRQDSYEQY
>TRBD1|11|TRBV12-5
ASGDRGFYGYT
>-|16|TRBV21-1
ASSKRVDRGLSTDTQY
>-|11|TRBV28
ASSIPGFDEQF
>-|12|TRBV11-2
ASSRTPIGSEQF
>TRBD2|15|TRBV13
ASSPSGLAGGTSEQF